A selection of T cell receptor beta chains follows, all from one sample in a study of T-cell reconstitution after alpha-beta-depleted transplantation in children. TCRdb re-called the PCR reads through MiXCR, storing one row per CDR3 protein. The sample shows nearly 250,000 distinct CDR3 sequences, approximately 8% of them seen only once. The sequencing used PBMCs, mostly from graft donor cells, collected 180 days after TCRalphabeta/CD19-depleted stem cell transplant. The receptors originated from a male patient younger than 18 who had a stem cell transplant for acute lymphoblastic leukemia, so the T cells may come from the graft donor. Both conserved end residues are part of each CDR3.

TRBV29-1,TRBJ2-4,CSVATGLGISQYF
TRBV7-9,TRBJ1-2,CASSVRGGNGYTF
TRBV5-1,TRBJ2-2,CASSERQGNTGELFF
TRBV15,TRBJ1-2,CATSNWLGGNGYTF
TRBV5-1,TRBJ2-1,CASSGTPYNEQFF
TRBV6-5,TRBJ1-2,CVAERGRSQEGYTF
TRBV24-1,TRBJ1-2,CATSEADYYGYTF
TRBV6-5,TRBJ1-2,CASSYVPRDRFSYGYTF
TRBV20-1,TRBJ2-5,CSASLTVQETQYF
TRBV19,TRBJ1-1,CASSIGHVNTEAFF
TRBV7-2,TRBJ1-1,CASSFWQGMNTEAFF
TRBV18,TRBJ2-5,CASSPIRAIQETQYF
TRBV9,TRBJ2-2,CASSNRVFSGGELFF
TRBV18,TRBJ1-5,CASSPEHSNQPQHF
TRBV5-1,TRBJ2-2,CASSFSGATGELFF
TRBV4-3,TRBJ2-5,CASSQERRVGGVTLYF
TRBV3-1,TRBJ2-2,CASSHTFSGPNTGELFF
TRBV20-1,TRBJ2-4,CSAHTRTGAKNIQYF
TRBV7-3,TRBJ2-3,CASSLTSGAYTDTQYF
TRBV12-3/TRBV12-4,TRBJ2-7,CASRESAGAYEQYF
TRBV7-2,TRBJ2-6,CASSLGGGRAGANVLTF
TRBV5-6,TRBJ2-3,CASGLGLRGLAGADTQYF
TRBV20-1,TRBJ2-3,CSAPPSRLSGLNTQYF
TRBV4-2,TRBJ2-1,CASSQDWTSGGGGNEQFF
TRBV12-3/TRBV12-4,TRBJ2-7,CASSHRASYEQYF
TRBV20-1,TRBJ1-2,CSAMPRGADYGYTF
TRBV7-9,TRBJ2-1,CASSLVVGPTNEQFF
TRBV3-1,TRBJ1-1,CANSTGVNTEAFF
TRBV20-1,TRBJ1-2,CSGGLPDYGYTF
TRBV7-9,TRBJ2-7,CASSSTMKRQGHEQYF
TRBV20-1,TRBJ1-3,CSAPRDGSGNTIYF
TRBV6-5,TRBJ1-2,CASSSETGWDYTF
TRBV5-6,TRBJ1-5,CASSFRGYSNQPQHF
TRBV20-1,TRBJ2-4,CSALAGEAKNIQYF
TRBV7-2,TRBJ1-6,CASSLAITAYNSPLHF
TRBV6-4,TRBJ2-1,CASSKGLAEHNEQFF
TRBV2,TRBJ2-6,CASSVGDRPSGANVLTF
TRBV20-1,TRBJ1-5,CSARTRGRELQHF
TRBV5-1,TRBJ2-3,CASSLRTSGASTDTQYF
TRBV29-1,TRBJ1-2,CSVEKSFYGYTF
TRBV3-1,TRBJ2-1,CASSQDSDHYNEQFF